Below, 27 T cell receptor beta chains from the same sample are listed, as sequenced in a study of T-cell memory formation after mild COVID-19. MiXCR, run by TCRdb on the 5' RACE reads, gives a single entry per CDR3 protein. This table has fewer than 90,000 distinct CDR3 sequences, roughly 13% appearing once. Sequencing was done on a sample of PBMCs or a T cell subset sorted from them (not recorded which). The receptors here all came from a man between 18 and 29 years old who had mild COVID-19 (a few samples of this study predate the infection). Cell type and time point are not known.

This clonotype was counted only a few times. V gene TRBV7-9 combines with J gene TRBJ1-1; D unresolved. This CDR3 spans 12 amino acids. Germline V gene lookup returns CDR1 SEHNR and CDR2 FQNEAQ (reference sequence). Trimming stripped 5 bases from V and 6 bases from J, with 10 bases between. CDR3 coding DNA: TGTGCCAGCAGCCCATTGGGCTCTGAAGCTTTCTTT. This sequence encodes CASSPLGSEAFF.

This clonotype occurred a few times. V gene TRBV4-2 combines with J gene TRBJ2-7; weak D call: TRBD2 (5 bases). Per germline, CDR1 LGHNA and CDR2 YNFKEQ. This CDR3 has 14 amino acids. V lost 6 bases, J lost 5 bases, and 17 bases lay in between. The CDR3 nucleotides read TGTGCCAGCAGACCGGGCAGCGGTAGCGACGAGCAGTACTTC. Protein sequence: CASRPGSGSDEQYF.

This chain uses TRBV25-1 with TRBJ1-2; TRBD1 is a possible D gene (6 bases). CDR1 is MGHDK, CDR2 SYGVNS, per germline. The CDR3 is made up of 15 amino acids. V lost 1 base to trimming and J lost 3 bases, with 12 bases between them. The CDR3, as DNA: TGTGCCAGCAGTGAATGGAAGGGGGGGCACTATGGCTACACCTTC. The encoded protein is CASSEWKGGHYGYTF.

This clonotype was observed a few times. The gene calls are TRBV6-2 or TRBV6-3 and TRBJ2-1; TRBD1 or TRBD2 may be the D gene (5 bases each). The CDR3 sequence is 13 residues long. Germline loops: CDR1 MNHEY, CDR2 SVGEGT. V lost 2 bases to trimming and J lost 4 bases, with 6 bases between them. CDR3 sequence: CASSYGGYNEQFF. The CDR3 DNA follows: TGTGCCAGCAGTTACGGGGGTTACAATGAGCAGTTCTTC.

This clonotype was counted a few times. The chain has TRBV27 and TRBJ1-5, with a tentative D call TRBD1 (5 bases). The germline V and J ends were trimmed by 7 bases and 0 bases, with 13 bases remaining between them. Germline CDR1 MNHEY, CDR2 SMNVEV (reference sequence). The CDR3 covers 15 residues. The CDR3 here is CASTTTAGSNQPQHF. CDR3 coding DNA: TGTGCCAGCACCACGACAGCGGGTAGCAATCAGCCCCAGCATTTT.

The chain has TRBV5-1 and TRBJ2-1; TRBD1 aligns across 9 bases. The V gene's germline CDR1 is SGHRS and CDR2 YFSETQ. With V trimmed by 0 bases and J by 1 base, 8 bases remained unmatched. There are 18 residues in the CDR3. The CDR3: CASSLGGTGPLSYNEQFF. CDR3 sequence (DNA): TGCGCCAGCAGCTTGGGTGGGACAGGGCCGCTTTCCTACAATGAGCAGTTCTTC.

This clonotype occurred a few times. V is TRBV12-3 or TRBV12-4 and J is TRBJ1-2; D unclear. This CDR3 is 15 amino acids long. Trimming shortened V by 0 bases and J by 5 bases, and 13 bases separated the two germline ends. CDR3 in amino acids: CASSLAGRVGYGYTF. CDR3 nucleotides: TGTGCCAGCAGTTTAGCGGGCCGCGTGGGATATGGCTACACCTTC.

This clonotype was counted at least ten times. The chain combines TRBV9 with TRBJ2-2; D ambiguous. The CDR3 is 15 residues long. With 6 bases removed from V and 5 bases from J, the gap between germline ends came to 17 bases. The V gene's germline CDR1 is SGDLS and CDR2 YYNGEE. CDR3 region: CASTPGPNGTGELFF. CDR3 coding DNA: TGTGCCAGCACCCCCGGCCCAAATGGGACCGGGGAGCTGTTTTTT.

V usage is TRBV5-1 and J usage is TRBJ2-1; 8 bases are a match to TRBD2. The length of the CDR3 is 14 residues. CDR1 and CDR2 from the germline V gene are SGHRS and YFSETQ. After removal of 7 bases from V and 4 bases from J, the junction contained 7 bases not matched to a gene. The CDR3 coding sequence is TGCGCCAGCGGGTCCGGGGGGGGATACAATGAGCAGTTCTTC. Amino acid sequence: CASGSGGGYNEQFF.

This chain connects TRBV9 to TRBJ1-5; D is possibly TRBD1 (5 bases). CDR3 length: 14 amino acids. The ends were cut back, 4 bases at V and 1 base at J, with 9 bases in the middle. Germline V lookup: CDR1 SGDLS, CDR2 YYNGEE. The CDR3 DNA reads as TGTGCCAGCAGCAGAGGGGCGAGCAATCAGCCCCAGCATTTT. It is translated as CASSRGASNQPQHF.

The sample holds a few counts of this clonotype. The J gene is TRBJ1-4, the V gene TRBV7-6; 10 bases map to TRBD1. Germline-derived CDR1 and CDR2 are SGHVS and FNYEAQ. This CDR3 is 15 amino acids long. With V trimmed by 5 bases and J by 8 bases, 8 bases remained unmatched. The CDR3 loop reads CASSLGTGVGEKLFF. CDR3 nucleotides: TGTGCCAGCAGCCTGGGGACAGGGGTCGGGGAAAAACTGTTTTTT. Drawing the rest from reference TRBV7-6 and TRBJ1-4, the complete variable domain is GAGVSQSPRYKVTKRGQDVALRCDPISGHVSLYWYRQALGQGPEFLTYFNYEAQQDKSGLPNDRFSAERPEGSISTLTIQRTEQRDSAMYRCASSLGTGVGEKLFFGSGTQLSVL.

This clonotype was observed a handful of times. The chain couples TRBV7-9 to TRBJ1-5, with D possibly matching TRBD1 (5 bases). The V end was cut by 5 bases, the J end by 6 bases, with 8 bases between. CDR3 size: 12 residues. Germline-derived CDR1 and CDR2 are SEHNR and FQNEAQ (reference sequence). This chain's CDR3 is CASSVGTQPQHF. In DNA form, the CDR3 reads TGTGCCAGCAGCGTTGGGACTCAGCCCCAGCATTTT.

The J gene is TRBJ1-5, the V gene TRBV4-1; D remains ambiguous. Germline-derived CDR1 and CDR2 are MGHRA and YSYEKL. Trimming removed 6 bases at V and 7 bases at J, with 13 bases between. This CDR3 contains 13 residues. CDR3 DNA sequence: TGCGCCAGCAGTTCGGGTCTGGGCCAGCCCCAGCATTTT. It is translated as CASSSGLGQPQHF.

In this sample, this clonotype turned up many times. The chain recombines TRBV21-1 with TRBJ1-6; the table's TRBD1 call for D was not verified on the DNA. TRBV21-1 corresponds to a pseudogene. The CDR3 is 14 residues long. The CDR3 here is CASSKGQGNSPLHF. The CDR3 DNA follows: TGTGCCAGCAGCAAAGGACAGGGTAATTCACCCCTCCACTTT.

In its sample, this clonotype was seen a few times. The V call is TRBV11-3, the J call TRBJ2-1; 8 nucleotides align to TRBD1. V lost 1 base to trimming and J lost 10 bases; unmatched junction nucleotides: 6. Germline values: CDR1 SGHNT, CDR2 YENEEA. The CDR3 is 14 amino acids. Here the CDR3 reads CASSLGQGFSEQFF. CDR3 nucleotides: TGTGCCAGCAGCTTAGGACAGGGGTTTTCCGAGCAGTTCTTC.

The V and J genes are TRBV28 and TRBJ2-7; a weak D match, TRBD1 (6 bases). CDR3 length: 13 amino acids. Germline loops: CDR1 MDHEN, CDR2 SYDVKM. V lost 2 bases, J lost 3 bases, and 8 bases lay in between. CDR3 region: CASSLGQHYEQYV. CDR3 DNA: TGTGCCAGCAGTTTAGGACAGCACTACGAGCAGTACGTC.

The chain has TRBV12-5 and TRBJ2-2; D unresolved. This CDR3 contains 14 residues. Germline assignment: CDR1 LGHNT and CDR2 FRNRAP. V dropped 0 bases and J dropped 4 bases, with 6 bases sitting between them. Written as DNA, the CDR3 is TGTGCTAGTGGTTTGGTAGGGTCCACCGGGGAGCTGTTTTTT. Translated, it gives CASGLVGSTGELFF.

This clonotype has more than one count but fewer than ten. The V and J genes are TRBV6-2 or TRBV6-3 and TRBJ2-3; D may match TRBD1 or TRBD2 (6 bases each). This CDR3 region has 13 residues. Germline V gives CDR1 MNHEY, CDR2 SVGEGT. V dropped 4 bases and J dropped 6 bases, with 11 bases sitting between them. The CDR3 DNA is TGTGCCAGCAGTTTGGGGGGCAGGGATACGCAGTATTTT. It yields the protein CASSLGGRDTQYF.

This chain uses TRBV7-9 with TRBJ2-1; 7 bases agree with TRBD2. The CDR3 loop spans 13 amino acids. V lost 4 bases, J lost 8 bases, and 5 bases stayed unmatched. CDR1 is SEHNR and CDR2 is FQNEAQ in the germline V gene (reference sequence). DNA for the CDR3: TGTGCCAGCAGCTCCGGGGAGGGCTATGAGCAGTTCTTC. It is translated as CASSSGEGYEQFF.

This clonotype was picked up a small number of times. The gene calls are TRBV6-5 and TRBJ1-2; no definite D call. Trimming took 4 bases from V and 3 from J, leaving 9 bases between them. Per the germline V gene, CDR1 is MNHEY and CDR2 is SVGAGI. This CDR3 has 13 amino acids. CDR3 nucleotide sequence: TGTGCCAGCAGTTCGGCAGGTTACTATGGCTACACCTTC. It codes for CASSSAGYYGYTF.

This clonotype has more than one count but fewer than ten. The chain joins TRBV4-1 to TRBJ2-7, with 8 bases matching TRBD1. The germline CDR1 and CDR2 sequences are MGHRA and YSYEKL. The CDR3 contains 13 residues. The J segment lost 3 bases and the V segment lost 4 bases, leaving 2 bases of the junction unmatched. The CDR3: CASSRDRYYEQYF. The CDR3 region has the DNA TGCGCCAGCAGCCGGGACAGGTACTACGAGCAGTACTTC.

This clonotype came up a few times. CDR3 sequence (DNA): TGCAGTGCTAGCGGGGGGGCCGATATGAACACTGAAGCTTTCTTT. Its protein product is CSASGGADMNTEAFF. The chain links TRBV20-1 to TRBJ1-1; D perhaps matches TRBD1 (6 bases). The CDR3 runs 15 residues. The germline V gene has CDR1 DFQATT and CDR2 SNEGSKA (reference sequence). With 3 bases removed from V and 0 bases from J, the gap between germline ends came to 14 bases.

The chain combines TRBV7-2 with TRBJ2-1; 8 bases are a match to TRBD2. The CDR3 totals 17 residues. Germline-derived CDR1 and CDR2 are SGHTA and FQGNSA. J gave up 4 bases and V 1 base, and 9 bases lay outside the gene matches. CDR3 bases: TGTGCCAGCAGCTTAGTTTACGGACGGGGGGGATACAATGAGCAGTTCTTC. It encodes CASSLVYGRGGYNEQFF. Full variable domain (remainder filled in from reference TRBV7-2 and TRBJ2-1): GAGVSQSPSNKVTEKGKDVELRCDPISGHTALYWYRQSLGQGLEFLIYFQGNSAPDKSGLPSDRFSAERTGGSVSTLTIQRTQQEDSAVYLCASSLVYGRGGYNEQFFGPGTRLTVL.

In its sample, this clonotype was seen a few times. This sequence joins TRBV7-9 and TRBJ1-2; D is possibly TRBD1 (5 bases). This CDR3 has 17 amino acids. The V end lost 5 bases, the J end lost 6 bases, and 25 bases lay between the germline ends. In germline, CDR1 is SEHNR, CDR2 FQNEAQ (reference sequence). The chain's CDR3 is CASSAHRTVHLGDGYTF. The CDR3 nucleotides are TGTGCCAGCAGCGCACACAGGACCGTTCACCTCGGGGATGGCTACACCTTC.

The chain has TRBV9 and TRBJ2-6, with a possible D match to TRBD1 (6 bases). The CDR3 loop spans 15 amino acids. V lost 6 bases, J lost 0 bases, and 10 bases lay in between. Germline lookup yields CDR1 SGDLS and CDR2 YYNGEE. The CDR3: CASTGQSSGANVLTF. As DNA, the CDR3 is TGTGCCAGCACCGGACAGTCCTCTGGGGCCAACGTCCTGACTTTC.

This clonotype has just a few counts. The CDR3 nucleotides read TGTGCCAGCAGTTACTCCCCGGGGTGGTACACTGAAGCTTTCTTT. Amino acids: CASSYSPGWYTEAFF. This chain connects TRBV6-5 to TRBJ1-1; D not resolved. Germline values: CDR1 MNHEY, CDR2 SVGAGI. CDR3 length: 15 residues. With 0 bases removed from V and 3 bases from J, the gap between germline ends came to 11 bases.

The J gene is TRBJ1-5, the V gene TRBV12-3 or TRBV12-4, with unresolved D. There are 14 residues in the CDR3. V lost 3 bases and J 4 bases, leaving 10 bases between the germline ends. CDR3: CASSFPGRNQPQHF. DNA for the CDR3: TGTGCCAGCAGTTTTCCGGGAAGGAATCAGCCCCAGCATTTT.